A selection of T cell receptor beta chains follows, all from one sample in a study of CD8 T cell repertoires and HIV-1 epitope variants. The antigens for these receptors are not known. Profiled with immunoSEQ multiplex PCR; TCRdb holds only in-frame clones, not every one. This table has thousands of clones, about 62% appearing once. Sequenced material: cultured CD8+ T cells derived from PBMCs. The source of these receptors is a male donor with HIV. The CDR3 runs from the conserved cysteine through the conserved F or W. The D gene is left open where the match is weak. The listing skips clone size in some rows; elsewhere it reads once, few, many or a size class.

abundance | d_gene | j_gene | v_gene | CDR3nt | CDR3aa
few | . | TRBJ2-2 | TRBV27 | TGTGCCAGCAGTTTCGGAGCGGGCTTGAACACCGGGGAGCTGTTTTTT | CASSFGAGLNTGELFF
. | . | TRBJ1-1 | TRBV4-1 | TGCGCCAGCCCTCGTGGGGGGGCGGGGACTGAAGCTTTCTTT | CASPRGGAGTEAFF
. | . | TRBJ2-7 | TRBV27 | TGTGCCAGCAGTTTAGCAGGCGGCTACGAGCAGTACTTC | CASSLAGGYEQYF
medium-sized | TRBD1 | TRBJ2-7 | TRBV25-1 | TGTGCCAGCAGTAGTGACCGATGGGACAGGGAAACCTACGAGCAGTACTTC | CASSSDRWDRETYEQYF
. | TRBD1 | TRBJ2-5 | TRBV4-1 | TGCGCCAGCAGTGGGACAGGGGGCTTGAGAGAGACCCAGTACTTC | CASSGTGGLRETQYF
. | . | TRBJ1-4 | TRBV19 | TGTGCCAGTAAGGGAAGGGCTAATGAAAAACTGTTTTTT | CASKGRANEKLFF
few | . | TRBJ1-1 | TRBV10-2 | TGCGCCAGCAGTGAGTTGGAACTTTACACTGAAGCTTTCTTT | CASSELELYTEAFF
. | . | TRBJ1-1 | TRBV5-1 | TGCGCCAGCAGCTTGGCCTTACCGAGTCTCGGTGAAGCTTTCTTT | CASSLALPSLGEAFF
. | . | TRBJ1-2 | TRBV7-3 | TGCGCCAGCAGCCAAGATCCCCCAGACTTGGACTATGGCTACACCTTC | CASSQDPPDLDYGYTF
. | . | TRBJ1-2 | TRBV7-8 | TGTGCCAGCAGCGAGAGGGCCGACGGCACTAACTATGGCTACACCTTC | CASSERADGTNYGYTF
few | . | TRBJ2-7 | TRBV5-5 | TGTGCCAGCAGCTTGGGAGGAGCCCCCTACGAGCAGTACTTC | CASSLGGAPYEQYF
. | . | TRBJ2-5 | TRBV15 | TGTGCCACCAGCAGAGACGTAGGGGGAGAGACCCAGTACTTC | CATSRDVGGETQYF
once | . | TRBJ2-4 | TRBV6-5 | TGTGCCAGCAGTTACGAACGCTTC | CASSYERF
. | . | TRBJ1-1 | TRBV7-9 | TGTGCCAGCAGCTCTGCGTTGAACACTGAAGCTTTCTTT | CASSSALNTEAFF
few | TRBD1 | TRBJ2-2 | TRBV19 | TGTGCCAGTAGTATAGCCCTTGGAGAGGGGGCCTTCACCGGGGAGCTGTTTTTT | CASSIALGEGAFTGELFF
medium-sized | . | TRBJ1-5 | TRBV4-1 | TGCGCCAGCAGCGAAGAATGGGGATTAAATCAGCCCCAGCATTTT | CASSEEWGLNQPQHF
. | . | TRBJ2-2 | TRBV19 | TGTGCCAGTAGTATCAACAGCAACACCGGGGAGCTGTTTTTT | CASSINSNTGELFF
. | . | TRBJ2-2 | TRBV11-3 | TGTGCCAGCAGCTTAACTAACACAGCGACCGGGGAGCTGTTTTTT | CASSLTNTATGELFF
. | . | TRBJ2-5 | TRBV30 | TGTGCCTGGAGTGCGGTCCGGGAGACCCAGTACTTC | CAWSAVRETQYF
. | TRBD2 | TRBJ2-3 | TRBV28 | TGTGCCAGCAGTTCCTATCCCTTAGCGGGCCCCACAGATACGCAGTATTTT | CASSSYPLAGPTDTQYF
. | . | TRBJ2-7 | TRBV28 | TGTGCCAGCAGTTCTCCTTGGGACGGTAGGTCCTACGAGCAGTACTTC | CASSSPWDGRSYEQYF
. | TRBD2 | TRBJ2-7 | TRBV18 | TGTGCCAGCTCACCACCTGCCGGACTAGCGGGGACCTCCTACGAGCAGTACTTC | CASSPPAGLAGTSYEQYF
. | . | TRBJ2-1 | TRBV5-6 | TGTGCCAGCAGCCCCGGGTGGGCAGGGTGGGACTACAATGAGCAGTTCTTC | CASSPGWAGWDYNEQFF
. | TRBD1 | TRBJ2-7 | TRBV6-5 | TGTGCCAGCAGTTACTCACGCAGGGGGCGCGAGCAGTACTTC | CASSYSRRGREQYF
. | TRBD1 | TRBJ2-1 | TRBV4-3 | TGCGCCAGCAGCCAAGGTGGGACAGGGAGGTACAATGAGCAGTTCTTC | CASSQGGTGRYNEQFF
. | . | TRBJ1-1 | TRBV5-8 | TGTGCCAGCACCAGGTGGGGAGGAAGGAACACTGAAGCTTTCTTT | CASTRWGGRNTEAFF
. | . | TRBJ2-7 | TRBV5-1 | TGCGCCAGCAGCTTCGAACGGGGTTTGGGGGAGCAGTACTTC | CASSFERGLGEQYF
once | . | TRBJ1-1 | TRBV7-9 | TGTGCCAGCAGCTCCGTCCGGGACAAGGAAGCTTTCTTT | CASSSVRDKEAFF
few | . | TRBJ2-7 | TRBV19 | TGTGCCAGTAGTATGTCTCGGCCAGCAACTGTCTACGAGCAGTACTTC | CASSMSRPATVYEQYF